This T cell receptor beta chain emerged from a study of T cell clusters in autoimmune cytopenias. The overall study: The mean age of healthy donor controls was 56 years, the median roughly 59 years.

Each sample's input was around 270 ng genomic DNA, 38,000 or so genome equivalents. CDR1 ENHRY and CDR2 SYGVKD come from the germline V gene. The CDR3 is 13 residues long. Broader study findings: The cluster-lack signature was not seen for secondary cytopenia versus chronic lymphocytic leukemia.

TRB was amplified by touch-down multiplex PCR, primer pools A and B combined. With the multiplex PCR reads reprocessed, TCRdb shows one record per CDR3 protein and no DNA. The listing records thousands of distinct CDR3 sequences. Notes on this clonotype: Its antigen is still unknown.

These data were likewise used in another study, on T cell repertoires in aging, cancer and after chemotherapy.

Sequencing used peripheral blood. The receptor was isolated from a human donor in good health. The V and J genes are TRBV10-3 and TRBJ2-2; with no DNA, the TCRdb D assignment of TRBD1 cannot be verified. CDR3 loop: CAIGGPNTGELFF.